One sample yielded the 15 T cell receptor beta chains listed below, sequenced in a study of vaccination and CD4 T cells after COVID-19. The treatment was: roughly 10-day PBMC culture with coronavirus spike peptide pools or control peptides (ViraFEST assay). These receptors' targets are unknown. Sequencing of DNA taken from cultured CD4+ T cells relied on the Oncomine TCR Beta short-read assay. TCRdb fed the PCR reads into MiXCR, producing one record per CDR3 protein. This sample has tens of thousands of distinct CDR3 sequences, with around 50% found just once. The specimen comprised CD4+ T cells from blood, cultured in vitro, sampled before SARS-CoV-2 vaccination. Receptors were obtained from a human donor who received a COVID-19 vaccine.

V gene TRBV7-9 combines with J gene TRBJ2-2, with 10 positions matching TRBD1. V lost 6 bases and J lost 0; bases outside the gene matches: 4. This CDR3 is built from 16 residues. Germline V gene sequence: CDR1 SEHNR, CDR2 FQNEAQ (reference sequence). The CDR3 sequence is CASRRDRGANTGELFF. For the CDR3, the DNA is TGTGCCAGCAGGAGGGACAGGGGCGCGAACACCGGGGAGCTGTTTTTT. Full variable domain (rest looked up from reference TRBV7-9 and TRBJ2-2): DTGVSQNPRHKITKRGQNVTFRCDPISEHNRLYWYRQTLGQGPEFLTYFQNEAQLEKSRLLSDRFSAERPKGSFSTLEIQRTEQGDSAMYLCASRRDRGANTGELFFGEGSRLTVL.

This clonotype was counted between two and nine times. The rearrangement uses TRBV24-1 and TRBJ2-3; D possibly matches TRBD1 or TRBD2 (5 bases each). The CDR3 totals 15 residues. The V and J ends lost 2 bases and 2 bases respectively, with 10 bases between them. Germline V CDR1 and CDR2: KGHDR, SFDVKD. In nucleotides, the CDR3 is TGTGCCACCAGTGATTCATGGGGGTCCACAGATACGCAGTATTTT. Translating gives CATSDSWGSTDTQYF.

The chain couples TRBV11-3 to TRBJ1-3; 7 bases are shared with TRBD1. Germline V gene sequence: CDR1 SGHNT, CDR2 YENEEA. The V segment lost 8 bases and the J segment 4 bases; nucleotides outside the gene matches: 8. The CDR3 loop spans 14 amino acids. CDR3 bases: TGTGCCAGCCGCGGACAGGTGAACGGAAACACCATATATTTT. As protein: CASRGQVNGNTIYF.

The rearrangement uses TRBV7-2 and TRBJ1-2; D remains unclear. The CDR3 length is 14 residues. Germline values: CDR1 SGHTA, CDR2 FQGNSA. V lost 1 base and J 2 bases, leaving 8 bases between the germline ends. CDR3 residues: CASSLDYRNYGYTF. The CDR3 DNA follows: TGTGCCAGCAGCTTAGACTACAGAAACTATGGCTACACCTTC.

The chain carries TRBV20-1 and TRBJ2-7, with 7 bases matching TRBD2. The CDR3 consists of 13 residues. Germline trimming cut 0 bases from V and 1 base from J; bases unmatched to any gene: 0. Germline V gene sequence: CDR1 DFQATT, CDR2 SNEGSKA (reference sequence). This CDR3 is CSARDGGSYEQYF. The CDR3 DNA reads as TGCAGTGCTAGAGACGGGGGGTCCTACGAGCAGTACTTC.

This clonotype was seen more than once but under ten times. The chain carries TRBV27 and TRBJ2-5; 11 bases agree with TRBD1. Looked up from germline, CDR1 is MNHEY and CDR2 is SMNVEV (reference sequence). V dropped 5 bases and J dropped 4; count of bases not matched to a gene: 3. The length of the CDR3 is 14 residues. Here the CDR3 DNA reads TGTGCCAGCAGTCGGACAGGGGGCCGAGAGACCCAGTACTTC. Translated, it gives CASSRTGGRETQYF.

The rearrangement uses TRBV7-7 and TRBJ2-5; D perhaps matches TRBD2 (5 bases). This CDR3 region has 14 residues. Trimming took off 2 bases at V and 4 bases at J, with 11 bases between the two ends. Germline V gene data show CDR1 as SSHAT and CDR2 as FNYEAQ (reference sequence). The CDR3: CASSLLAGGETQYF. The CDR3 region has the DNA TGTGCCAGCAGCTTACTGGCCGGAGGAGAGACCCAGTACTTC.

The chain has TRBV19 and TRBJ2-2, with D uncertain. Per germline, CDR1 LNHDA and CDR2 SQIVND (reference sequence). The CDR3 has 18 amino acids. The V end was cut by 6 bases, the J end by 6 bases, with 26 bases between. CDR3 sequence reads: CASRRTLRTIVAAGELFF. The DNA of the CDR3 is TGTGCCAGTAGGAGAACGCTTAGGACGATTGTTGCGGCCGGGGAGCTGTTTTTT.

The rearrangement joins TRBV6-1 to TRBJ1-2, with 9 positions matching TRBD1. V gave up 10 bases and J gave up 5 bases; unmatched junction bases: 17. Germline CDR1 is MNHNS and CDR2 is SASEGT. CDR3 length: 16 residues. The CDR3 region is CAIRDGTGGEGYGYTF. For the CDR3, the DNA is TGTGCCATCAGGGACGGAACAGGGGGCGAGGGGTATGGCTACACCTTC.

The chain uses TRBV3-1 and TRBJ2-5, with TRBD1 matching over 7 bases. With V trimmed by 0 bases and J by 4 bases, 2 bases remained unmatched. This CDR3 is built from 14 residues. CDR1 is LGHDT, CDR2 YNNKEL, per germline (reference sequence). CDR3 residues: CASSQETGRETQYF. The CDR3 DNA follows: TGTGCCAGCAGCCAAGAGACAGGGCGAGAGACCCAGTACTTC.

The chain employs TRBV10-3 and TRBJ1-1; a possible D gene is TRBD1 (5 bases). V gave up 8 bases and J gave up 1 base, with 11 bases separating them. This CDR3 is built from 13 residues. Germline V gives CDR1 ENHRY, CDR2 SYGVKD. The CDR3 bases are TGTGCCATCTGTAAAGACAGGAACACTGAAGCTTTCTTT. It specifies CAICKDRNTEAFF.

The CDR3 DNA is TGTGCCAGCAGACCCGGACCCTACAATGAGCAGTTCTTC. Its translation is CASRPGPYNEQFF. V usage is TRBV6-1 and J usage is TRBJ2-1; D not certain. Germline loops: CDR1 MNHNS, CDR2 SASEGT. The V end lost 6 bases, the J end lost 2 bases, and 8 bases lay between the germline ends. CDR3 size: 13 residues.

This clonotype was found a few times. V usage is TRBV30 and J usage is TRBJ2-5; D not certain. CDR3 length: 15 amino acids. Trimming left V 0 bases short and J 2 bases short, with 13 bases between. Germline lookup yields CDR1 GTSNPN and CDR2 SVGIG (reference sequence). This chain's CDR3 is CAWSVQTNIQETQYF. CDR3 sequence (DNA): TGTGCCTGGAGTGTTCAGACCAATATTCAAGAGACCCAGTACTTC.

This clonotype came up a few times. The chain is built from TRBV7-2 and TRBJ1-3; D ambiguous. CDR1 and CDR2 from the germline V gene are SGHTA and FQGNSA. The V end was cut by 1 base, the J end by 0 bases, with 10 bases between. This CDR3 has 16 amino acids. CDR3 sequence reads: CASSLGPQSSGNTIYF. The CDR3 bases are TGTGCCAGCAGCTTAGGTCCGCAGAGCTCTGGAAACACCATATATTTT.

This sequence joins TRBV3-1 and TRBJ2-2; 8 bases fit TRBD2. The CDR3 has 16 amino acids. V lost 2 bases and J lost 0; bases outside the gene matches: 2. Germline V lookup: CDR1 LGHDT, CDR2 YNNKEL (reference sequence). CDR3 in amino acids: CASSQPGGTNTGELFF. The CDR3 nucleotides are TGTGCCAGCAGCCAACCGGGGGGGACGAACACCGGGGAGCTGTTTTTT.